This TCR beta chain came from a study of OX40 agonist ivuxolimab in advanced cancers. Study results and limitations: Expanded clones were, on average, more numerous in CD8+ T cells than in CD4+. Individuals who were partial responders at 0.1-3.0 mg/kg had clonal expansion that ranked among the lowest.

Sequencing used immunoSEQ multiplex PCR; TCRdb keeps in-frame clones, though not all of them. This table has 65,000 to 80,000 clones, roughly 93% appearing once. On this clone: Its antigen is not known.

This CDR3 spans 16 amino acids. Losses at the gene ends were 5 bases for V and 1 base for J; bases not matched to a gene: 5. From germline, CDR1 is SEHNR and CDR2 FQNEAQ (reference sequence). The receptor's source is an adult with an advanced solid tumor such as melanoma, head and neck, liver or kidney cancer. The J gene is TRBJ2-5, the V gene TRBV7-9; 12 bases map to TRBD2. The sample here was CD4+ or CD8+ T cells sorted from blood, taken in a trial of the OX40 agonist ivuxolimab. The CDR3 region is CASSPSGRAFQETQYF. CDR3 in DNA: TGTGCCAGCAGCCCTAGCGGGAGGGCCTTCCAAGAGACCCAGTACTTC.